This TCR beta chain originates from a study of T cell repertoires in cytomegalovirus infection. Germline CDR1 SGHTA, CDR2 FQGNSA. Trimming stripped 2 bases from V and 1 base from J, with 6 bases between. The length of the CDR3 is 14 residues. The table lists this clonotype with many counts. What it binds is not known. TCRdb ran MiXCR on the reads and lists one entry per CDR3 protein. The sample records 650,000 to 850,000 distinct CDR3 sequences, roughly 28% being singletons. V and J are TRBV7-2 and TRBJ2-1; D tentatively reads TRBD1 or TRBD2 (5 bases each). The source of this sequence is a human donor in good health (CMV status not recorded). Some clones in this sample may be carry-over from other donors' samples. This sample comprised cultured CD8+ T cells from PBMCs, obtained from culture after CMV antigen stimulation. CDR3: CASSLWGSYNEQFF. The CDR3 DNA is TGTGCCAGCAGCTTATGGGGGTCCTACAATGAGCAGTTCTTC.